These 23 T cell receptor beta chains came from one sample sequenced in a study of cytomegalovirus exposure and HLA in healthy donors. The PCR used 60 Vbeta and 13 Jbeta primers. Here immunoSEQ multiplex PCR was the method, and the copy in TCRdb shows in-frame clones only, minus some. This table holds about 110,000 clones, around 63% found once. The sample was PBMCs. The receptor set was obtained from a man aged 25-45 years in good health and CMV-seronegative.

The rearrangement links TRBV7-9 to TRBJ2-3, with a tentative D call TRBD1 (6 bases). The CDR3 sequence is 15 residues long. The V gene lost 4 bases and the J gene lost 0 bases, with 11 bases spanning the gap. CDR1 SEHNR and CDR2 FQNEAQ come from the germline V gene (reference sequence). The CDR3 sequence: CASSSGTLSTDTQYF. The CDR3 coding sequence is TGTGCCAGCAGCTCCGGGACACTAAGCACAGATACGCAGTATTTT.

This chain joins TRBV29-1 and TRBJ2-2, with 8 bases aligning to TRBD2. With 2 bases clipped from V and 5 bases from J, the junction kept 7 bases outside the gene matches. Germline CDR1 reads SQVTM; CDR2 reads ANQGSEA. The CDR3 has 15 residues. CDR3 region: CSVEIGLAGTGELFF. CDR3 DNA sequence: TGCAGCGTTGAAATCGGGCTAGCGGGTACCGGGGAGCTGTTTTTT.

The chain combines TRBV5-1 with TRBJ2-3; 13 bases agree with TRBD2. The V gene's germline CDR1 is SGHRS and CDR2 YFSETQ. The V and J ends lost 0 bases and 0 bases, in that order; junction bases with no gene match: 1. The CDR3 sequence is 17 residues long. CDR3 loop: CASSLVGLAGSTDTQYF. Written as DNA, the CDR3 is TGCGCCAGCAGCTTGGTGGGACTAGCGGGAAGCACAGATACGCAGTATTTT.

The CDR3 DNA sequence: TGCGCCAGCATTCCGGGACTAGCGGGAGGGCCAAACGAGCAGTACTTC. As protein: CASIPGLAGGPNEQYF. The genes are TRBV5-1 and TRBJ2-7, with 16 bases fitting TRBD2. V was pared by 6 bases and J by 5 bases, with 8 bases of the junction left unmatched. Germline CDR1 reads SGHRS; CDR2 reads YFSETQ. The CDR3 is 16 amino acids.

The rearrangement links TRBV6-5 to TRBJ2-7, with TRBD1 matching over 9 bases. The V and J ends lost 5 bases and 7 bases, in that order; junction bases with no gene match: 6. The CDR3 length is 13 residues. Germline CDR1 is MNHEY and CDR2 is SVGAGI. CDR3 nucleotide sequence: TGTGCCAGCAGTATACAGGGGGCTAGGGAGCAGTACTTC. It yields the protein CASSIQGAREQYF.

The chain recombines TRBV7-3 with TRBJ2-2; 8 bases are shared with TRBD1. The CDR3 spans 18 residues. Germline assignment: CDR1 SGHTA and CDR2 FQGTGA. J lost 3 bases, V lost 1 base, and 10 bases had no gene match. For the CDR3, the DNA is TGTGCCAGCAGCTTAAGAGGACAGGGAGATCTAGACACCGGGGAGCTGTTTTTT. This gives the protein CASSLRGQGDLDTGELFF.

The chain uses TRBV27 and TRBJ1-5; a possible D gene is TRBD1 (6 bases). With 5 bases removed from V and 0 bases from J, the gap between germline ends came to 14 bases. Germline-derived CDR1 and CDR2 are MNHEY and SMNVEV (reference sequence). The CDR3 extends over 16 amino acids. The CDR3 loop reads CASSQSGVYSNQPQHF. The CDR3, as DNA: TGTGCCAGCAGTCAATCAGGGGTCTATAGCAATCAGCCCCAGCATTTT.

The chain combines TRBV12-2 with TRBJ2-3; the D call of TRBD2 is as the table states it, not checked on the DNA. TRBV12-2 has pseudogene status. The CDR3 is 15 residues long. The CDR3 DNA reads TGTGCAAGTCGCTGGACTAGCGGAGACACAGATACGCAGTATTTT. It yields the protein CASRWTSGDTDTQYF.

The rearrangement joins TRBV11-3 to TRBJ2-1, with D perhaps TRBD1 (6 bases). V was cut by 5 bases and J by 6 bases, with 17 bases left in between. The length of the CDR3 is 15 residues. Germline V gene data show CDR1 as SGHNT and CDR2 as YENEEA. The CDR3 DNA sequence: TGTGCCAGCAGCCCTTACGCAGGACAGCTCAATGAGCAGTTCTTC. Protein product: CASSPYAGQLNEQFF.

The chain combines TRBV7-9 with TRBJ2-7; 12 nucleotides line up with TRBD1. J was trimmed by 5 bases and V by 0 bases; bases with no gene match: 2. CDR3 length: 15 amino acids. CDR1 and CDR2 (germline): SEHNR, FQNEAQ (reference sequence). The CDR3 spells CASSLAGTGGHEQYF. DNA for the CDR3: TGTGCCAGCAGCTTAGCTGGGACAGGGGGCCACGAGCAGTACTTC.

CDR3 sequence: CASSQGSLAGGPGGDTQYF. The CDR3 nucleotides are TGTGCCAGCAGCCAAGGATCTCTAGCGGGAGGGCCTGGAGGGGATACGCAGTATTTT. The chain uses TRBV4-2 and TRBJ2-3; 12 nucleotides line up with TRBD2. Germline trimming cut 1 base from V and 6 bases from J; bases unmatched to any gene: 14. The CDR3 has 19 residues. Germline V gene lookup returns CDR1 LGHNA and CDR2 YNFKEQ.

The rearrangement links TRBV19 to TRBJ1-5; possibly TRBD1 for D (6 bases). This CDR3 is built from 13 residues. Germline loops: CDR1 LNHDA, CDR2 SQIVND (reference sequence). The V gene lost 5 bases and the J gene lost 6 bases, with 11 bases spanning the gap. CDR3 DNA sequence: TGTGCCAGTAGTGGGGGCAGGGCTCAGCCCCAGCATTTT. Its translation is CASSGGRAQPQHF.

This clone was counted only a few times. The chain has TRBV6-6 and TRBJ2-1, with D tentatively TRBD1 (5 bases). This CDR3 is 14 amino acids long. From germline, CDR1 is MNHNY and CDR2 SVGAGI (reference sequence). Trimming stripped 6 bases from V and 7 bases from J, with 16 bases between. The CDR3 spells CASRPPVQGNEQFF. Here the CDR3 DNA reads TGTGCCAGCAGGCCTCCAGTGCAGGGAAATGAGCAGTTCTTC.

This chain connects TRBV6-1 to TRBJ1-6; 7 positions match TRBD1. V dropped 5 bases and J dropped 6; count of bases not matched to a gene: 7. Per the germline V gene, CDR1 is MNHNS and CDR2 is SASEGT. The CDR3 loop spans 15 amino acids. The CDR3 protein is CASSIRTGTNSPLHF. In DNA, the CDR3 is TGTGCCAGCAGTATCCGGACAGGAACTAATTCACCCCTCCACTTT.

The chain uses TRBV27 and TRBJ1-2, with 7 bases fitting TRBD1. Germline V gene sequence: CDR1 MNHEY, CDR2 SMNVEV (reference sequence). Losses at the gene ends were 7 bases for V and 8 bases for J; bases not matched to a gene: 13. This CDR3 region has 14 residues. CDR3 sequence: CASTDRRGRSGYTF. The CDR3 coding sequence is TGTGCCAGCACCGATCGGAGGGGGCGAAGCGGCTACACCTTC.

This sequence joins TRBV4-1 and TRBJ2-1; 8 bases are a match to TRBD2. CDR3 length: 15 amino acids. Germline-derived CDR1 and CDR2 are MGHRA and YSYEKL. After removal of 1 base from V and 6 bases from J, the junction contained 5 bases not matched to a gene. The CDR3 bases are TGCGCCAGCAGCCAAGCGGGACTAGGGTCCAATGAGCAGTTCTTC. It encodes CASSQAGLGSNEQFF.

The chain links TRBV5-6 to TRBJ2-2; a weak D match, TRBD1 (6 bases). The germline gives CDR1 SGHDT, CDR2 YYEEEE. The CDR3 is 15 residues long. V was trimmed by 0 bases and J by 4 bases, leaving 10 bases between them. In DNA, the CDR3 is TGTGCCAGCAGCTTGGGCCAGGGGTTCACCGGGGAGCTGTTTTTT. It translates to CASSLGQGFTGELFF.

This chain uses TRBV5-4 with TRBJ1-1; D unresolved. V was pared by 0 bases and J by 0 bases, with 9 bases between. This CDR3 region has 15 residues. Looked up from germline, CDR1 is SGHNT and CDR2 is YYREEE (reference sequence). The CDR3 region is CASSLVPVMNTEAFF. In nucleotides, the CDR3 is TGTGCCAGCAGCTTGGTACCGGTTATGAACACTGAAGCTTTCTTT.

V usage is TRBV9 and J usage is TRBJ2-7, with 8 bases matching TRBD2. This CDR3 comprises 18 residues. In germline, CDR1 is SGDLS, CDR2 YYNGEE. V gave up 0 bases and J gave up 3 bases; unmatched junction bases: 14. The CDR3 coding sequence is TGTGCCAGCAGCGTAGCGGAGGTCCCGGGAGGGAAACACTACGAGCAGTACTTC. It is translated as CASSVAEVPGGKHYEQYF.

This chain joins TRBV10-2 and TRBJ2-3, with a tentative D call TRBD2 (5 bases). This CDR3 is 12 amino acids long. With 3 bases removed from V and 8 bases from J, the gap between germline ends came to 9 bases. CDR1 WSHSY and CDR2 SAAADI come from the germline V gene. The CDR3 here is CASSEALATQYF. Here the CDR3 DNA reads TGCGCCAGCAGTGAAGCTCTAGCTACGCAGTATTTT.

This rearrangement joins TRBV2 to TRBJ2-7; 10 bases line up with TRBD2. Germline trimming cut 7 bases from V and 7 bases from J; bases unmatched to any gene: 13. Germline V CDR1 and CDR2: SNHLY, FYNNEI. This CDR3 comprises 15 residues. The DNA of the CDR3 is TGTGCCAGCAAGGTAGCGGGAGGCCTCTCTGGGGAGCAGTACTTC. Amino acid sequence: CASKVAGGLSGEQYF. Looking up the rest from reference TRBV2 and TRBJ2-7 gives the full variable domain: EPEVTQTPSHQVTQMGQEVILRCVPISNHLYFYWYRQILGQKVEFLVSFYNNEISEKSEIFDDQFSVERPDGSNFTLKIRSTKLEDSAMYFCASKVAGGLSGEQYFGPGTRLTVT.

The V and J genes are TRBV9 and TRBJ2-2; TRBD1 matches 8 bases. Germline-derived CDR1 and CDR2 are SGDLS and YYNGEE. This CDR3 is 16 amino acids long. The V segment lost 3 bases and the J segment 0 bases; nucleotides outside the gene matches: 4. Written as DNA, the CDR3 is TGTGCCAGCAGCGGCCGACAGGGGCCGAACACCGGGGAGCTGTTTTTT. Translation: CASSGRQGPNTGELFF. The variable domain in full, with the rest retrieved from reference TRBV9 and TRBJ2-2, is DSGVTQTPKHLITATGQRVTLRCSPRSGDLSVYWYQQSLDQGLQFLIQYYNGEERAKGNILERFSAQQFPDLHSELNLSSLELGDSALYFCASSGRQGPNTGELFFGEGSRLTVL.

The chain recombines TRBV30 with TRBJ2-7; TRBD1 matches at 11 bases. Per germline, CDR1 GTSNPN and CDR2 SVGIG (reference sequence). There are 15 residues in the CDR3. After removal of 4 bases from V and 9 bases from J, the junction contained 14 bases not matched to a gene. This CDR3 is CAWTQGGQGAQGQYF. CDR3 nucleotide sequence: TGTGCCTGGACTCAGGGCGGACAGGGGGCGCAAGGGCAGTACTTC.